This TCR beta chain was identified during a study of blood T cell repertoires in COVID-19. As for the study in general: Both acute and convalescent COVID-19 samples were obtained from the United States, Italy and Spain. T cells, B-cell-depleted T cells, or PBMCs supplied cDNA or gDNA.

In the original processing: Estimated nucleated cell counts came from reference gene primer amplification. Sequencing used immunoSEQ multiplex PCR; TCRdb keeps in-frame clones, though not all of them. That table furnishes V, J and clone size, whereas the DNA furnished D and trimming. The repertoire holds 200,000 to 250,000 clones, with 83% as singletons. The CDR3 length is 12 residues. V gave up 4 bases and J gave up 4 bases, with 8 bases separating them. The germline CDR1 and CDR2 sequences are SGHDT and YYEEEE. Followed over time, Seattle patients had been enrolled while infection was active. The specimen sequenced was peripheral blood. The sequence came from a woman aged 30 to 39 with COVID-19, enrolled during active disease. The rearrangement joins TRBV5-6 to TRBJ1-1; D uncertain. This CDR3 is CASSLGSTEAFF. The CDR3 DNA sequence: TGTGCCAGCAGCCTAGGGAGCACTGAAGCTTTCTTT. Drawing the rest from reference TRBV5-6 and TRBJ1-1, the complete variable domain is DAGVTQSPTHLIKTRGQQVTLRCSPKSGHDTVSWYQQALGQGPQFIFQYYEEEERQRGNFPDRFSGHQFPNYSSELNVNALLLGDSALYLCASSLGSTEAFFGQGTRLTVV.